Here is one TCR beta chain with its context. Antigen specificity is unknown. The data stem from a study of blood T cells in healthy people across ages. Study information: Capture by template switching was about one barcoded beta molecule per two T cells.

Together with a sample-barcoded 5' primer, a J-beta primer mix was included in a second PCR lasting roughly 6 to 12 cycles. One entry per CDR3 protein, called by TCRdb with MiXCR from the 5' RACE reads. The sample yields more than 800,000 distinct CDR3 sequences, 25% to 35% seen once. Study findings and constraints: Naive and antigen-experienced cells were not separated, limiting conclusive comparison.

In germline, CDR1 is SNHLY, CDR2 FYNNEI. CDR3 length: 13 amino acids. V was trimmed by 6 bases and J by 8 bases, leaving 16 bases between them. Sequenced material: blood. This TCR derives from an elderly woman in good health. The V and J genes are TRBV2 and TRBJ1-1, with D maybe TRBD1 (5 bases). The CDR3 here is CASRVGPVSEAFF. The CDR3 coding sequence is TGTGCCAGCAGAGTGGGACCCGTGAGCGAAGCTTTCTTT.